This T cell receptor beta chain is from a study of blood T cell repertoires in COVID-19. Study details: Sites in the United States, Italy and Spain provided acute and convalescent COVID-19 samples. PBMCs, B-cell-depleted T cells, or T cells provided the cDNA or gDNA that made up the material.

In the original processing: Reference gene primer amplification in the assay estimated nucleated cell counts. Sequencing used immunoSEQ multiplex PCR; TCRdb keeps in-frame clones, though not all of them. V and J calls and clone size are those listed in that table; D and trimming were worked out from the DNA. The data contain over 200,000 clones, 75% to 90% of them singletons. Trimming cost V 6 bases and J 4 bases, with 7 bases left between them. The CDR3 consists of 11 residues. The germline V gene has CDR1 MNHEY and CDR2 SMNVEV (reference sequence). The sequenced sample consisted of peripheral blood. The rearrangement uses TRBV27 and TRBJ2-7; D unclear. This receptor was obtained from a human donor in a cohort sampled during active COVID-19. The CDR3 is CASRERYEQYF. The CDR3, as DNA: TGTGCCAGCAGAGAGAGGTACGAGCAGTACTTC.